These 2 T cell receptor beta chains came from one sample sequenced in a study of blood T cells in healthy people across ages. The second PCR ran roughly 6 to 11 cycles with a sample-barcoded 5' primer and J-beta primers. TCRdb passed the 5' RACE reads through MiXCR, listing each CDR3 protein once. The sample consists of 550,000 to 650,000 distinct CDR3 sequences, about 27% of them appearing once. This sample was also put to use in a study of T cells of mothers and their children.

What was sequenced was blood. The receptors here all came from a boy aged 2 to 10 in good health.

The chain employs TRBV3-1 and TRBJ2-7; maybe TRBD1 (5 bases). Trimming left V 0 bases short and J 3 bases short, with 9 bases between. CDR1 and CDR2 from the germline V gene are LGHDT and YNNKEL (reference sequence). CDR3 length: 14 residues. The CDR3 protein is CASSQDFDSYEQYF. DNA for the CDR3: TGTGCCAGCAGCCAAGATTTCGACAGCTACGAGCAGTACTTC.

This clonotype appeared many times. The chain employs TRBV6-2 or TRBV6-3 and TRBJ2-1; 9 nucleotides line up with TRBD2. With V trimmed by 5 bases and J by 0 bases, 2 bases remained unmatched. CDR1 is MNHEY and CDR2 is SVGEGT in the germline V gene. This CDR3 contains 15 residues. CDR3: CASSISGSSYNEQFF. CDR3 nucleotide sequence: TGTGCCAGCAGTATTAGCGGGAGCTCCTACAATGAGCAGTTCTTC.